This T cell receptor beta chain stems from a study of T cell repertoires in ileal Crohn's disease. Here immunoSEQ multiplex PCR was the method, and the copy in TCRdb shows in-frame clones only, minus some. The data contain some 2,300 clones, 93% of them singletons. V was clipped by 3 bases and J by 0 bases; unmatched bases: 10. This CDR3 region has 17 residues. Germline CDR1 reads MGHDK; CDR2 reads SYGVNS. As for time point: inflamed ileum from the surgical specimen. The origin of this receptor is an adult with Crohn's disease. What was sequenced was ileal tissue. The V gene is TRBV25-1, the J gene TRBJ2-7; 8 bases agree with TRBD1. Written as DNA, the CDR3 is TGTGCCAGCAGTGAGTCTCGAGGACAGGGATTCTCCTACGAGCAGTACTTC. Protein product: CASSESRGQGFSYEQYF.